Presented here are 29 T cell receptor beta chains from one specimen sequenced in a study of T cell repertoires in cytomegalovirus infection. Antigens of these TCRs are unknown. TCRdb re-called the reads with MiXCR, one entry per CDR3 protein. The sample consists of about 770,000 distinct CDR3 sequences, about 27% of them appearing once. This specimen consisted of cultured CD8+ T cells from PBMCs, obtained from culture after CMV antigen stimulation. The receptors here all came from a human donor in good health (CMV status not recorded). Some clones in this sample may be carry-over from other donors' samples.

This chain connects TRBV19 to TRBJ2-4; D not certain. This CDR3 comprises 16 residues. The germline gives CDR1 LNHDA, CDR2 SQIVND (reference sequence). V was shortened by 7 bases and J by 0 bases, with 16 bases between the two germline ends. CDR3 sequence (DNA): TGTGCCAGTACCTCTGCGGCAGATGTAGCCAAAAACATTCAGTACTTC. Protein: CASTSAADVAKNIQYF. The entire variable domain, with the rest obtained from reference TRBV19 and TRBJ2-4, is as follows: DGGITQSPKYLFRKEGQNVTLSCEQNLNHDAMYWYRQDPGQGLRLIYYSQIVNDFQKGDIAEGYSVSREKKESFPLTVTSAQKNPTAFYLCASTSAADVAKNIQYFGAGTRLSVL.

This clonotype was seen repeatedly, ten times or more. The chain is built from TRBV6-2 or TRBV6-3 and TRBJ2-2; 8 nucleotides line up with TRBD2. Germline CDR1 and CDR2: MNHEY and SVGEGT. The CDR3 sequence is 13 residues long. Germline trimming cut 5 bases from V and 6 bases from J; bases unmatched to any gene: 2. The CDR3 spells CASSPGGAGELFF. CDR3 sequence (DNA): TGTGCCAGCAGTCCCGGGGGGGCCGGGGAGCTGTTTTTT.

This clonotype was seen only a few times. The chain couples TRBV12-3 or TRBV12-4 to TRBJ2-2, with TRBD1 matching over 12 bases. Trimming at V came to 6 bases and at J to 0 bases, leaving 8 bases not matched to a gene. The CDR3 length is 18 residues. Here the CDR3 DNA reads TGTGCCAGCAGAGACCGGGACAGGGGGCCTTCGAACACCGGGGAGCTGTTTTTT. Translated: CASRDRDRGPSNTGELFF.

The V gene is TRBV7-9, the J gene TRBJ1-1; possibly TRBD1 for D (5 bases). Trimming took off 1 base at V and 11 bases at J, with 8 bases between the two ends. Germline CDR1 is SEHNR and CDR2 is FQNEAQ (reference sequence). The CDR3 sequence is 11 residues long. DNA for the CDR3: TGTGCCAGCAGCTTAGGGGGGTCTGCTTTCTTT. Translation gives CASSLGGSAFF.

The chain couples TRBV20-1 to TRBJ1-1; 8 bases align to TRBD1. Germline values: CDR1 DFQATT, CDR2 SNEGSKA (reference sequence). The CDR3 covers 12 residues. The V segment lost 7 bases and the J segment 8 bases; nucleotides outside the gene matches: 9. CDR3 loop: CSVQLRGREAFF. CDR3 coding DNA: TGCAGTGTCCAACTCAGGGGGCGAGAAGCTTTCTTT.

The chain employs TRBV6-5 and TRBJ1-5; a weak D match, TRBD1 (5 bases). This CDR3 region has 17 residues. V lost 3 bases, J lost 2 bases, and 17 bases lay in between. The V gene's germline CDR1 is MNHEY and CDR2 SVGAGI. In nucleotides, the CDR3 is TGTGCCAGCAGTTATGGTTCGGGGCCATCGGGCAATCAGCCCCAGCATTTT. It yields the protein CASSYGSGPSGNQPQHF.

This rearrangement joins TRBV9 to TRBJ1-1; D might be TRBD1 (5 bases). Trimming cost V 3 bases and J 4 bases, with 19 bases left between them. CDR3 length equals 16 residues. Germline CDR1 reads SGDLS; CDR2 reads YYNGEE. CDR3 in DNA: TGTGCCAGCAGCGAAACCCCGGGACGACGGAGCACTGAAGCTTTCTTT. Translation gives CASSETPGRRSTEAFF.

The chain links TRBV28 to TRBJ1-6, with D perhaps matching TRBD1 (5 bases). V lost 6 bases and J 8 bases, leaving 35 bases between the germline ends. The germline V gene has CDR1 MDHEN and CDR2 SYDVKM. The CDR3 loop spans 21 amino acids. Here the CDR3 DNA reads TGTGCCAGCAGCCCGAACTACCCGGAGGTGTGGGCAGGGCTGGGGGATTCACCCCTCCACTTT. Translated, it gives CASSPNYPEVWAGLGDSPLHF.

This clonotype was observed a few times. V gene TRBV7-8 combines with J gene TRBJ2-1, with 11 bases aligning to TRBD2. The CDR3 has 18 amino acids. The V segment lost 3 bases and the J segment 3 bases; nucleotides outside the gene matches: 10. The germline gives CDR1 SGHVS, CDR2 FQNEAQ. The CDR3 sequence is CASSFGTSGPFFYNEQFF. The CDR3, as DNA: TGTGCCAGCAGCTTCGGGACTAGCGGACCCTTTTTCTACAATGAGCAGTTCTTC.

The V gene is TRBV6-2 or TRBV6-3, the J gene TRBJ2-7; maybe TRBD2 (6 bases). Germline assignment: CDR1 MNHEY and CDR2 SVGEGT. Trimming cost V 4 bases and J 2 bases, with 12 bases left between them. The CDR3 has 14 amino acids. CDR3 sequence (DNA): TGTGCCAGCAGTTCCTCGGGACTTCCCTACGAGCAGTACGTC. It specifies CASSSSGLPYEQYV.

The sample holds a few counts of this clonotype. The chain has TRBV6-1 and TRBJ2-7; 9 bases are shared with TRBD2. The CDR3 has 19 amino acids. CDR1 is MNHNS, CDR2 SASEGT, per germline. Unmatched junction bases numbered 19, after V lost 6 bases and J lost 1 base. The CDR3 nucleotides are TGTGCCAGCAGGCCCCGGATAGCGGGGGCATACGCCGGATCCTACGAGCAGTACGTC. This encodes CASRPRIAGAYAGSYEQYV.

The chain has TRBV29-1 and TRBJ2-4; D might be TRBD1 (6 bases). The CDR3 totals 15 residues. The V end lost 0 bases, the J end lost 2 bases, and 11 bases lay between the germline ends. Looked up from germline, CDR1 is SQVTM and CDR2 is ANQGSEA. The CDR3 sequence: CSVEDFTGTKNIQYF. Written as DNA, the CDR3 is TGCAGCGTTGAAGACTTCACAGGGACCAAAAACATTCAGTACTTC.

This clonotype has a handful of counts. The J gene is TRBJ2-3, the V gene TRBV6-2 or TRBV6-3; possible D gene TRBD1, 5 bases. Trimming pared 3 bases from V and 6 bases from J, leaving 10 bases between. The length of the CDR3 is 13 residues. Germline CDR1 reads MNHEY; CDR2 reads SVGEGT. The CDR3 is CASSYIRADTQYF. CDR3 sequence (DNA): TGTGCCAGCAGTTATATCAGGGCGGATACGCAGTATTTT.

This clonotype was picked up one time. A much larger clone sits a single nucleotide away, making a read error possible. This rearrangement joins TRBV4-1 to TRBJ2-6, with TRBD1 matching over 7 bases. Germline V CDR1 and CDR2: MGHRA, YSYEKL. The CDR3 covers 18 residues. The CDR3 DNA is TGCGCCAGCAGCCAAGGTAGACAGGGAGACTCTGGGGCCAACATCCTGACTTTC. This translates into CASSQGRQGDSGANILTF.

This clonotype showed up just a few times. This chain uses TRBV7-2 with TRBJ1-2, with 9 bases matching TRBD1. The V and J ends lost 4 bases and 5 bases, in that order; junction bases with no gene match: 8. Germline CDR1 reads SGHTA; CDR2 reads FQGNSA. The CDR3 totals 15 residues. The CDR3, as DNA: TGTGCCAGCAGCTCTGGACAGGGGCTCTTATATGGCTACACCTTC. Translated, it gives CASSSGQGLLYGYTF.

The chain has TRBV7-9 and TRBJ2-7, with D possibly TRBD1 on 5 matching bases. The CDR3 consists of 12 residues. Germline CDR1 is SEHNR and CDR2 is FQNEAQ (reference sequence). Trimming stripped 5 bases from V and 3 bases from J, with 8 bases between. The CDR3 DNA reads TGTGCCAGCAGCAAAGACAGCTACGAGCAGTACTTC. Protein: CASSKDSYEQYF. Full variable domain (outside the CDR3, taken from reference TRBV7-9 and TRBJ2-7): DTGVSQNPRHKITKRGQNVTFRCDPISEHNRLYWYRQTLGQGPEFLTYFQNEAQLEKSRLLSDRFSAERPKGSFSTLEIQRTEQGDSAMYLCASSKDSYEQYFGPGTRLTVT.

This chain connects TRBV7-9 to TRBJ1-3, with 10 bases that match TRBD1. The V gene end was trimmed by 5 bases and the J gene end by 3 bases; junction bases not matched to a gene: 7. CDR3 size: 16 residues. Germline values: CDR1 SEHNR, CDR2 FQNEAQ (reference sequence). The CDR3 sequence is CASSARQGASGNTIYF. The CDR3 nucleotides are TGTGCCAGCAGCGCCCGACAGGGGGCGAGTGGAAACACCATATATTTT.

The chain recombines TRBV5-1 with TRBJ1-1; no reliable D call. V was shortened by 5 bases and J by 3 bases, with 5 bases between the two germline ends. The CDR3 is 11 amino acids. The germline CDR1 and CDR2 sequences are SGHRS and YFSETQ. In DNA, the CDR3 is TGCGCCAGCAGAGAGTACACTGAAGCTTTCTTT. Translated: CASREYTEAFF.

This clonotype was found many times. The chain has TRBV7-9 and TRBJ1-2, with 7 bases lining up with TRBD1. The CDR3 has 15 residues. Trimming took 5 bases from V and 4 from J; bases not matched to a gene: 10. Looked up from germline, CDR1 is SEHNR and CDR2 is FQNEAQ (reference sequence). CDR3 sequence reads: CASSQTGQEGYGYTF. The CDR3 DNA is TGTGCCAGCAGCCAGACTGGACAGGAGGGCTATGGCTACACCTTC. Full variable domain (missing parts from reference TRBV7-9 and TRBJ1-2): DTGVSQNPRHKITKRGQNVTFRCDPISEHNRLYWYRQTLGQGPEFLTYFQNEAQLEKSRLLSDRFSAERPKGSFSTLEIQRTEQGDSAMYLCASSQTGQEGYGYTFGSGTRLTVV.

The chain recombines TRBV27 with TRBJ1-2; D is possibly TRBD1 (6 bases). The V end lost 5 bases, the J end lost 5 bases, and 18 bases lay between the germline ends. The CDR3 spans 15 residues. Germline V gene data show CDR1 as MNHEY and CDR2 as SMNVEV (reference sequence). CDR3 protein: CASSTDRDMVYGYTF. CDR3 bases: TGTGCCAGCAGTACCGACCGGGACATGGTGTATGGCTACACCTTC.

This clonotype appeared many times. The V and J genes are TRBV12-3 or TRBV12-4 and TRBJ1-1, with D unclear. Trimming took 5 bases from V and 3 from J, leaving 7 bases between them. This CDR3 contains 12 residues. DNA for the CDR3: TGTGCCAGCAGTCCCGGGTACACTGAAGCTTTCTTT. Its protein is CASSPGYTEAFF.

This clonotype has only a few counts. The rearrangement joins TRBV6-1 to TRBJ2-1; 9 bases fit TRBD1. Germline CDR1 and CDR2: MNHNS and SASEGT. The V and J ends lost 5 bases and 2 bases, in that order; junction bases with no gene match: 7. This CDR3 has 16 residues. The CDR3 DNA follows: TGTGCCAGCAGTTACGCCAACAGGGGGCCCTACAATGAGCAGTTCTTC. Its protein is CASSYANRGPYNEQFF.

DNA for the CDR3: TGTGCCAGCAGTGCTAGAGGGAGCTCTGGGGCCAACGTCCTGACTTTC. Protein: CASSARGSSGANVLTF. This sequence joins TRBV6-1 and TRBJ2-6; perhaps TRBD2 as D (5 bases). Germline lookup yields CDR1 MNHNS and CDR2 SASEGT. This CDR3 has 16 residues. The V end lost 4 bases, the J end lost 0 bases, and 10 bases lay between the germline ends.

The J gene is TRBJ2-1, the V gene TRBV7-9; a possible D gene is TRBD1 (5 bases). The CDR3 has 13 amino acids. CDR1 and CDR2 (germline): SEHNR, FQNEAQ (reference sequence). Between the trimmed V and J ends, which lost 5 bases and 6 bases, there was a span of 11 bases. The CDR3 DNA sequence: TGTGCCAGCAGCCCGGCAGGGTTCAATGAGCAGTTCTTC. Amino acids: CASSPAGFNEQFF.

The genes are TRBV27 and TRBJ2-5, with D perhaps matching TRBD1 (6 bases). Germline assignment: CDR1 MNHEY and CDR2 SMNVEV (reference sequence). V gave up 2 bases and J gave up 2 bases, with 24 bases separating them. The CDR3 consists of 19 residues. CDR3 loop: CASSLRGQGITARQETQYF. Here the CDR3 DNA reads TGTGCCAGCAGTTTAAGGGGCCAGGGGATAACTGCTCGGCAAGAGACCCAGTACTTC.

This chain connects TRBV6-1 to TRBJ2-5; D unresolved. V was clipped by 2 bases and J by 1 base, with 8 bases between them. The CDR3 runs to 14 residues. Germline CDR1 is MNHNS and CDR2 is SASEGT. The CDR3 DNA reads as TGTGCCAGCAGTGAACTAGGAGCCCAAGAGACCCAGTACTTC. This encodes CASSELGAQETQYF.

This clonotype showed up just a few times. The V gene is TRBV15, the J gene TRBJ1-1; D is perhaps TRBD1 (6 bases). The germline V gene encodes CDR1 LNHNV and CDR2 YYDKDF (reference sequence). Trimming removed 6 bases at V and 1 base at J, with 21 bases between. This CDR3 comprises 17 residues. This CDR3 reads CATRQLPRTAQNTEAFF. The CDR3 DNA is TGTGCCACCAGACAACTCCCCCGGACAGCCCAGAACACTGAAGCTTTCTTT.

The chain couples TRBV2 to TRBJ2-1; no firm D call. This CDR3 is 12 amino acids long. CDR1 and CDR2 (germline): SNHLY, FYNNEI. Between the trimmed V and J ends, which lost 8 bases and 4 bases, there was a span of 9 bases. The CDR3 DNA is TGTGCCAGCCACGTTCGGTACAATGAGCAGTTCTTC. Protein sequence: CASHVRYNEQFF.

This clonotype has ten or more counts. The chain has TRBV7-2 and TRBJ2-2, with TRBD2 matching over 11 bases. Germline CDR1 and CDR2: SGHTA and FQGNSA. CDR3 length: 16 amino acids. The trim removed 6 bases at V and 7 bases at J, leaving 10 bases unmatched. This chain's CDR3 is CASRTTSGGVHGELFF. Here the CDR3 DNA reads TGTGCCAGCAGAACTACTAGCGGGGGCGTTCACGGGGAGCTGTTTTTT.